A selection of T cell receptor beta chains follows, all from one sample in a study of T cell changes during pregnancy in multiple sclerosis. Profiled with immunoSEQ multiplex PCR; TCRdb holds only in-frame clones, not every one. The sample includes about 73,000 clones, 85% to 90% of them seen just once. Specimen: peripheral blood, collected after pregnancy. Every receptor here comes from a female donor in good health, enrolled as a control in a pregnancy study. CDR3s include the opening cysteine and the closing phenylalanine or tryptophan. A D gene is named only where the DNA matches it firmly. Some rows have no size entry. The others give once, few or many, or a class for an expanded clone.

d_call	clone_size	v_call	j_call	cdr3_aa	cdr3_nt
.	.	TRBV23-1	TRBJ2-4	CASSQREGDPTRAKNIQYF	TGCGCCAGCAGTCAAAGAGAAGGAGATCCCACCCGGGCCAAAAACATTCAGTACTTC
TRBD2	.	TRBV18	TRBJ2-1	CASSAVAGAYNEQFF	TGTGCCAGCTCAGCAGTAGCGGGGGCCTACAATGAGCAGTTCTTC
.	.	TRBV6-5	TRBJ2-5	CASSYGGQETQYF	TGTGCCAGCAGTTATGGGGGGCAAGAGACCCAGTACTTC
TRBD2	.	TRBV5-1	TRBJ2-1	CASSLASGGEQFF	TGCGCCAGCAGCTTGGCTAGCGGGGGGGAGCAGTTCTTC
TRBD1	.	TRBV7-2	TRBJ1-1	CASSGWTGGPEAFF	TGTGCCAGCAGCGGTTGGACAGGGGGCCCTGAAGCTTTCTTT
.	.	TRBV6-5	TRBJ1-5	CASSTPKDTAQHF	TGTGCCAGCAGCACTCCGAAAGACACGGCCCAGCATTTT
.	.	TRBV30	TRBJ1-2	CAWSSGGYGYTF	TGTGCCTGGAGTTCGGGTGGCTATGGCTACACCTTC
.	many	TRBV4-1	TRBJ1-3	CASSQSGGNTIYF	TGCGCCAGCAGCCAGTCAGGGGGAAACACCATATATTTT
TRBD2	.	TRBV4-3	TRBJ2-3	CASSLSGGGDTQYF	TGCGCCAGCAGCTTAAGCGGGGGGGGAGATACGCAGTATTTT
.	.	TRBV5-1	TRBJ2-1	CASSLLAGSTNEQFF	TGCGCCAGCAGCTTGTTGGCGGGTTCCACTAATGAGCAGTTCTTC
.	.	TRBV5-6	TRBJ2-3	CASSPVGLALDTQYF	TGTGCCAGCAGCCCGGTCGGCCTAGCCCTAGATACGCAGTATTTT
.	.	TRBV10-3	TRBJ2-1	CAISESTSGSYNEQFF	TGTGCCATCAGTGAGTCGACGAGCGGCTCCTACAATGAGCAGTTCTTC
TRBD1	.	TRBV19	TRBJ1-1	CASSRQGGSSEAFF	TGTGCCAGTAGCAGACAGGGAGGCTCTTCTGAAGCTTTCTTT
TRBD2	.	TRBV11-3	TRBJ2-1	CASSLYSGNNNEQFF	TGTGCCAGCAGCTTATATAGCGGGAATAACAATGAGCAGTTCTTC
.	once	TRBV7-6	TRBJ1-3	CASNNGNTIYF	TGTGCCAGCAATAATGGAAACACCATATATTTT
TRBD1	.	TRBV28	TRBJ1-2	CASSLGQGNYGYTF	TGTGCCAGCAGCCTGGGACAGGGGAACTATGGCTACACCTTC
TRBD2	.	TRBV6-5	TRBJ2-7	CASSYGSGSPYEQYF	TGTGCCAGCAGTTACGGCAGCGGGAGCCCCTACGAGCAGTACTTC
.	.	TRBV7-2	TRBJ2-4	CASSSGAGNIQYF	TGTGCCAGCAGCTCCGGAGCCGGGAACATTCAGTACTTC
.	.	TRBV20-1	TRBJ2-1	CSARLAEQFF	TGCAGTGCTAGACTAGCCGAGCAGTTCTTC
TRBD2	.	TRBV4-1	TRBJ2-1	CASSQDLAGMKHNEQFF	TGCGCCAGCAGCCAAGATTTAGCGGGAATGAAACACAATGAGCAGTTCTTC
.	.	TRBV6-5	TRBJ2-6	CASSYSHGAGANVLTF	TGTGCCAGCAGTTACTCGCACGGGGCTGGGGCCAACGTCCTGACTTTC
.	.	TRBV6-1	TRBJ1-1	CASSELSEWGAFF	TGTGCCAGCAGTGAATTGAGCGAGTGGGGCGCTTTCTTT
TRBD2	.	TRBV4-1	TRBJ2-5	CASSQDKASGAYQETQYF	TGCGCCAGCAGCCAAGATAAGGCTAGCGGGGCGTACCAAGAGACCCAGTACTTC
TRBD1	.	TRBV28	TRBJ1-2	CASSWTGGENGGYTF	TGTGCCAGCAGTTGGACAGGGGGGGAGAACGGTGGCTACACCTTC
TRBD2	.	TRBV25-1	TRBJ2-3	CASRTISGATDTQYF	TGTGCCAGCAGGACGATAAGCGGGGCCACAGATACGCAGTATTTT
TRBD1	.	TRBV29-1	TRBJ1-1	CSVVTGGRNTEAFF	TGCAGCGTTGTTACAGGGGGCAGAAACACTGAAGCTTTCTTT
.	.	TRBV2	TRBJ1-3	CASRPEVSGNTIYF	TGTGCCAGCAGGCCGGAGGTCTCTGGAAACACCATATATTTT
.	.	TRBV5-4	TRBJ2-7	CASSLAGRGASSYEQYF	TGTGCCAGCAGCTTGGCCGGCCGCGGCGCGAGCTCCTACGAGCAGTACTTC
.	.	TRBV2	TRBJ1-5	CASSITKGNQPQHF	TGTGCCAGCAGTATCACTAAGGGCAATCAGCCCCAGCATTTT
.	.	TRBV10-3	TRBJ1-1	CAISESQGGRNTEAFF	TGTGCCATCAGTGAGTCTCAAGGGGGACGGAACACTGAAGCTTTCTTT
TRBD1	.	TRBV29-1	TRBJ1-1	CSVAGQGMNTEAFF	TGCAGCGTTGCCGGACAGGGGATGAACACTGAAGCTTTCTTT
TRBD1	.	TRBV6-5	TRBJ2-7	CASRDSEYYEQYF	TGTGCCAGCCGGGACAGCGAATACTACGAGCAGTACTTC
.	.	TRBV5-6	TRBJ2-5	CASSPGDQVTQYF	TGTGCCAGCAGCCCGGGTGACCAAGTGACCCAGTACTTC
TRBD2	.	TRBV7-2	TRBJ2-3	CASSLGAGGPSTDTQYF	TGTGCCAGCAGCTTAGGAGCGGGGGGACCTAGCACAGATACGCAGTATTTT
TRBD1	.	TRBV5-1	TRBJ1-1	CASSTGQEYHTEAFF	TGCGCCAGCAGCACAGGACAGGAGTACCACACTGAAGCTTTCTTT
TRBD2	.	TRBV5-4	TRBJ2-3	CASSTIAGGRTDTQYF	TGTGCCAGCAGCACCATAGCGGGGGGGCGCACAGATACGCAGTATTTT
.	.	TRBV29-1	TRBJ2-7	CRIFWAPYEQYF	TGCAGGATCTTTTGGGCTCCCTACGAGCAGTACTTC
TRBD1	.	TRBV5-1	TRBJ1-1	CASGVTGGSTEAFF	TGCGCCAGCGGTGTTACAGGGGGGAGCACTGAAGCTTTCTTT
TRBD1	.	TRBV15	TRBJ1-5	CATSNHRGPNQPQHF	TGTGCCACCAGCAATCACAGGGGGCCCAATCAGCCCCAGCATTTT
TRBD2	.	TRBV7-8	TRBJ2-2	CASSLMGGALNTGELFF	TGTGCCAGCAGCTTAATGGGAGGGGCCCTGAACACCGGGGAGCTGTTTTTT
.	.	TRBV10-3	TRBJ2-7	CAISEFWTGRVYLHEQYF	TGTGCCATCAGTGAGTTTTGGACAGGGAGGGTTTATCTCCACGAGCAGTACTTC